What follows is one T cell receptor (beta chain) and its context. The V and J ends lost 5 bases and 4 bases respectively, with 22 bases between them. This CDR3 comprises 17 residues. Germline-derived CDR1 and CDR2 are SGHNT and YYREEE (reference sequence). Sequencing was performed with immunoSEQ multiplex PCR; in TCRdb, only in-frame clones are kept and a portion is missing. This table holds approximately 47,000 clones, around nine tenths found once. This entry comes from a study of OX40 agonist ivuxolimab in advanced cancers. The source is an adult with an advanced solid tumor such as melanoma, head and neck, liver or kidney cancer. The genes are TRBV5-4 and TRBJ2-4; D might be TRBD1 (5 bases). The sample consisted of CD4+ or CD8+ T cells sorted from blood, taken in a trial of the OX40 agonist ivuxolimab. CDR3: CASSQTPSGHEKNIQYF. The CDR3 bases are TGTGCCAGCAGTCAAACCCCCTCCGGACACGAGAAAAACATTCAGTACTTC.